The 11 T cell receptor beta chains reported below all come from one sample, sequenced in a study of T cells in Graves' hyperthyroidism and ophthalmopathy. Amplification yielded TCR beta CDR3 regions, with RNA transcripts as the source. An initial round of RT-PCR targeting the TCR CDR3 relied on the HTBI primer set. Each CDR3 protein gets one entry after TCRdb re-called the multiplex PCR reads with MiXCR. Seen here are over 700,000 distinct CDR3 sequences, roughly 37% observed once, and the top ten hold 7.5% to 9.5%. Sample: blood. Receptor source: a man younger than 30 with Graves' hyperthyroidism.

This clonotype was counted a few times. This chain connects TRBV6-6 to TRBJ1-2; no definite D call. Germline V lookup: CDR1 MNHNY, CDR2 SVGAGI (reference sequence). This CDR3 is built from 10 residues. The V gene lost 8 bases and the J gene lost 6 bases, with 7 bases spanning the gap. The CDR3 nucleotides read TGTGCCAGCGGTAGGGATGGCTACACCTTC. It encodes CASGRDGYTF.

This chain connects TRBV19 to TRBJ1-5; 7 bases are shared with TRBD1. The J segment lost 4 bases and the V segment lost 9 bases, leaving 12 bases of the junction unmatched. CDR3 length: 15 residues. Germline V gene lookup returns CDR1 LNHDA and CDR2 SQIVND (reference sequence). CDR3 coding DNA: TGTGCCAGCAGCTCCGCAGGGACAGAAAATCAGCCCCAGCATTTT. This gives the protein CASSSAGTENQPQHF. Looking up the rest from reference TRBV19 and TRBJ1-5 gives the full variable domain: DGGITQSPKYLFRKEGQNVTLSCEQNLNHDAMYWYRQDPGQGLRLIYYSQIVNDFQKGDIAEGYSVSREKKESFPLTVTSAQKNPTAFYLCASSSAGTENQPQHFGDGTRLSIL.

This clonotype was seen only a few times. CDR3 DNA sequence: TGTGCCAGCAACGACAGACCCACTGAAGCTTTCTTT. As protein: CASNDRPTEAFF. The J gene is TRBJ1-1, the V gene TRBV11-2, with a possible D match to TRBD1 (5 bases). CDR1 SGHAT and CDR2 FQNNGV come from the germline V gene. Deletions cut 7 bases from V and 4 bases from J, with 10 bases between. This CDR3 region has 12 residues.

This clonotype was detected many times. This chain links TRBV7-9 with TRBJ1-1; D is unresolved. Between the trimmed V and J ends, which lost 5 bases and 6 bases, there was a span of 13 bases. The CDR3 runs to 13 residues. The germline V gene has CDR1 SEHNR and CDR2 FQNEAQ (reference sequence). The CDR3 spells CASSRSERPEAFF. CDR3 nucleotides: TGTGCCAGCAGCCGTTCCGAGAGGCCTGAAGCTTTCTTT.

The chain couples TRBV12-3 or TRBV12-4 to TRBJ1-6; D is unresolved. Trimming took 6 bases from V and 7 from J, leaving 22 bases between them. The CDR3 loop spans 17 amino acids. CDR3 amino acids: CASSPPGGGLGNSPLHF. CDR3 coding DNA: TGTGCCAGCAGCCCTCCGGGAGGCGGCCTTGGAAATTCACCCCTCCACTTT.

This clonotype was detected many times. The chain has TRBV29-1 and TRBJ2-5; D uncertain. This CDR3 contains 11 residues. Looked up from germline, CDR1 is SQVTM and CDR2 is ANQGSEA. V lost 5 bases and J lost 5, with 9 bases in between. CDR3 bases: TGCAGCGTTCAACAGTTGGAGACCCAGTACTTC. Encoded protein: CSVQQLETQYF.

The chain joins TRBV6-5 to TRBJ2-5; weak D call: TRBD2 (6 bases). The CDR3 length is 14 residues. V lost 5 bases to trimming and J lost 5 bases, with 15 bases between them. Germline CDR1 and CDR2: MNHEY and SVGAGI. CDR3 sequence reads: CASSETSLVETQYF. The CDR3 region has the DNA TGTGCCAGCAGTGAGACTAGTCTGGTGGAGACCCAGTACTTC.

This chain uses TRBV20-1 with TRBJ1-4, with a possible D match to TRBD1 (5 bases). The V end was cut by 5 bases, the J end by 7 bases, with 17 bases between. CDR1 and CDR2 (germline): DFQATT, SNEGSKA (reference sequence). The CDR3 length is 14 residues. The DNA for the CDR3 is TGCAGTGCTCTGCAGGGATCAAGAGGTGAAAAACTGTTTTTT. Translation: CSALQGSRGEKLFF.

This clonotype was observed a few times. V usage is TRBV7-9 and J usage is TRBJ2-2; D is possibly TRBD1 (6 bases). Trimming left V 5 bases short and J 6 bases short, with 13 bases between. Germline lookup yields CDR1 SEHNR and CDR2 FQNEAQ (reference sequence). The CDR3 spans 14 residues. CDR3 sequence: CASSPQGIAGELFF. The CDR3 coding sequence is TGTGCCAGCAGCCCGCAGGGGATTGCCGGGGAGCTGTTTTTT.

This clonotype was counted a few times. The V gene is TRBV19, the J gene TRBJ1-5, with TRBD1 identical over 7 bases. With V trimmed by 5 bases and J by 0 bases, 7 bases remained unmatched. Looked up from germline, CDR1 is LNHDA and CDR2 is SQIVND (reference sequence). The CDR3 extends over 16 amino acids. CDR3 sequence: CASSYWTGYSNQPQHF. CDR3 nucleotide sequence: TGTGCCAGTAGTTACTGGACAGGCTATAGCAATCAGCCCCAGCATTTT.

This clonotype was counted a few times. V is TRBV5-8 and J is TRBJ2-7, with D possibly being TRBD1 (6 bases). The V gene's germline CDR1 is SGHTS and CDR2 YDEGEE. Trimming stripped 1 base from V and 3 bases from J, with 14 bases between. The CDR3 is 15 amino acids. The CDR3 region has the DNA TGTGCCAGCAGCTTGACTGAGGGGGTGATCTACGAGCAGTACTTC. It specifies CASSLTEGVIYEQYF.